These 8 T cell receptor beta chains were all obtained from the same sample, sequenced in a study of T cells after yellow fever vaccination. TCRdb recomputed calls from the 5' RACE reads with MiXCR, one row per CDR3 protein. The table has about 400,000 distinct CDR3 sequences, around 6.4% seen once; the top ten hold approximately 16%. The material was PBMCs, obtained 5 days after the yellow fever booster vaccination. Receptor source: a man aged 25-40 years who received the YFV17D yellow fever vaccine.

This clonotype was picked up a small number of times. V usage is TRBV7-2 and J usage is TRBJ2-7, with 8 bases lining up with TRBD1. CDR1 is SGHTA and CDR2 is FQGNSA in the germline V gene. J gave up 4 bases and V 5 bases, and 10 bases lay outside the gene matches. The CDR3 consists of 15 residues. The CDR3 DNA reads TGTGCCAGCAGCGAAAGTTCACAGGGGGGTTACGAGCAGTACTTC. It encodes CASSESSQGGYEQYF.

J is TRBJ1-2 and V is TRBV20-1; 10 bases are a match to TRBD1. The CDR3 has 18 amino acids. Germline lookup yields CDR1 DFQATT and CDR2 SNEGSKA (reference sequence). V shed 3 bases, J shed 0 bases, and the junction held 13 bases outside the gene matches. CDR3 in DNA: TGCAGTGCTAGGGTGAGACAGGGGGCGATCCTGGCTAACTATGGCTACACCTTC. Translating gives CSARVRQGAILANYGYTF.

The chain has TRBV5-1 and TRBJ2-3; D is ambiguous. The germline V and J ends were trimmed by 4 bases and 2 bases, with 8 bases remaining between them. The germline V gene has CDR1 SGHRS and CDR2 YFSETQ. This CDR3 is built from 13 residues. CDR3 sequence (DNA): TGCGCCAGCAGCCAGACGCTCACAGATACGCAGTATTTT. Translated: CASSQTLTDTQYF.

The chain combines TRBV20-1 with TRBJ2-5, with D possibly matching TRBD2 (6 bases). Trimming removed 1 base at V and 5 bases at J, with 26 bases between. This CDR3 is 18 amino acids long. Germline lookup yields CDR1 DFQATT and CDR2 SNEGSKA (reference sequence). As DNA, the CDR3 is TGCAGTGCTAGAGTTCTCTTTGGGGCGGAGGGGTTCGGGGAGACCCAGTACTTC. Its protein is CSARVLFGAEGFGETQYF.

This clonotype was detected ten times or more. V gene TRBV28 combines with J gene TRBJ2-7; the D gene could be TRBD1 or TRBD2 (5 bases each). Germline values: CDR1 MDHEN, CDR2 SYDVKM. The CDR3 contains 14 residues. Trimming left V 6 bases short and J 1 base short, with 13 bases between. Here the CDR3 reads CASSPGPRSYEQYF. The CDR3 nucleotides are TGTGCCAGCAGCCCGGGACCCAGGTCCTACGAGCAGTACTTC.

This clonotype was recorded at least ten times. The J gene is TRBJ2-3, the V gene TRBV12-3 or TRBV12-4; D assignment may be TRBD1 or TRBD2 (5 bases each). CDR3 size: 14 residues. V shed 6 bases and J shed 2 bases, with 12 bases lying between them. The CDR3 sequence is CASSPGTFTDTQYF. DNA for the CDR3: TGTGCCAGCAGCCCTGGGACCTTCACAGATACGCAGTATTTT.

Ten or more counts support this clonotype. The chain uses TRBV9 and TRBJ2-3; D remains unclear. Trimming took 3 bases from V and 6 from J, leaving 5 bases between them. The CDR3 consists of 11 residues. Germline CDR1 SGDLS, CDR2 YYNGEE. In DNA form, the CDR3 reads TGTGCCAGCAGCGGTCGGGATACGCAGTATTTT. The encoded protein is CASSGRDTQYF.

This clonotype came up a few times. The chain employs TRBV30 and TRBJ1-5; D not resolved. Trimming took off 5 bases at V and 10 bases at J, with 27 bases between the two ends. The CDR3 has 16 residues. Looked up from germline, CDR1 is GTSNPN and CDR2 is SVGIG (reference sequence). This chain's CDR3 is CAWSVGSPPITRPQHF. CDR3 bases: TGTGCCTGGTCGGTAGGCTCACCCCCTATAACTCGCCCCCAGCATTTT. Full variable domain (rest looked up from reference TRBV30 and TRBJ1-5): SQTIHQWPATLVQPVGSPLSLECTVEGTSNPNLYWYRQAAGRGLQLLFYSVGIGQISSEVPQNLSASRPQDRQFILSSKKLLLSDSGFYLCAWSVGSPPITRPQHFGDGTRLSIL.